A single sample gave rise to the 32 T cell receptor beta chains below, sequenced in a study of blood T cells in healthy people across ages (dated by TCRdb to 2013 to 2016). Receptors were amplified or captured by 5' RACE. TCRdb records Illumina HiSeq 2500 as the sequencer. A second PCR of roughly 7 to 11 cycles was performed with a sample-barcoded 5' primer and a J-beta primer mix. TCRdb reanalyzed the raw reads on its own, using fastp at Q25 for trimming and MiXCR for clone calling, and kept in-frame beta chains. Duplicate CDR3 protein sequences are folded into a single record with the most common DNA and genes. This sample gives about 640,000 distinct CDR3 sequences in total; less than 45% of them show up just once. The top ten hold approximately 31% of the sample. Material for sequencing was blood. Source of these receptors: a man older than 75 in good health.

This chain connects TRBV20-1 to TRBJ1-4, with D possibly matching TRBD1 (6 bases). Between the trimmed V and J ends, which lost 1 base and 7 bases, there was a span of 16 bases. The CDR3 length is 15 residues. Germline-derived CDR1 and CDR2 are DFQATT and SNEGSKA (reference sequence). CDR3 nucleotide sequence: TGCAGTGCTAGAGGGGAACAGGGCGTTGGTGAAAAACTGTTTTTT. Amino acids: CSARGEQGVGEKLFF.

This clonotype was seen a handful of times. The chain joins TRBV20-1 to TRBJ2-7; D possibly corresponds to TRBD2 (5 bases). The J call could be wrong; TRBJ2-5 is a better fit for the DNA end. Germline-derived CDR1 and CDR2 are DFQATT and SNEGSKA (reference sequence). The CDR3 contains 12 residues. CDR3 in DNA: TGCAGTGCTAGACGTAGCGCAGAGACCCAGTACTTC. Protein product: CSARRSAETQYF.

This clonotype occurred a few times. The V gene is TRBV7-9, the J gene TRBJ1-6; D is unresolved. This CDR3 region has 15 residues. V lost 1 base and J 2 bases, leaving 6 bases between the germline ends. The germline gives CDR1 SEHNR, CDR2 FQNEAQ (reference sequence). The CDR3 region has the DNA TGTGCCAGCAGCTTAGGCACCACCTATAATTCACCCCTCCACTTT. This translates into CASSLGTTYNSPLHF.

The chain combines TRBV2 with TRBJ2-7; no clear D. V was shortened by 7 bases and J by 0 bases, with 7 bases between the two germline ends. The CDR3 is 12 residues long. Germline V gene data show CDR1 as SNHLY and CDR2 as FYNNEI. The CDR3 coding sequence is TGTGCCAGCACCCAATACTCCTACGAGCAGTACTTC. Its translation is CASTQYSYEQYF. The full variable domain, in which reference TRBV2 and TRBJ2-7 provide the parts outside the CDR3, is EPEVTQTPSHQVTQMGQEVILRCVPISNHLYFYWYRQILGQKVEFLVSFYNNEISEKSEIFDDQFSVERPDGSNFTLKIRSTKLEDSAMYFCASTQYSYEQYFGPGTRLTVT.

This clonotype has more than one count but fewer than ten. The chain couples TRBV7-2 to TRBJ2-2, with a tentative D call TRBD1 (6 bases). Germline assignment: CDR1 SGHTA and CDR2 FQGNSA. V gave up 5 bases and J gave up 3 bases, with 13 bases separating them. The CDR3 has 15 residues. In DNA form, the CDR3 reads TGTGCCAGCAGCATCAGGGGTTTGGACACCGGGGAGCTGTTTTTT. Protein product: CASSIRGLDTGELFF.

This clonotype showed up just a few times. The genes are TRBV6-2 or TRBV6-3 and TRBJ2-5; 7 bases are shared with TRBD1. Trimming took 7 bases from V and 11 from J; bases not matched to a gene: 13. Germline V gene data show CDR1 as MNHEY and CDR2 as SVGEGT. The length of the CDR3 is 13 residues. This chain's CDR3 is CASTDRHGYEQYF. Written as DNA, the CDR3 is TGTGCCAGCACGGACAGGCATGGGTATGAGCAGTACTTC.

The CDR3: CASSQIGQGLTDTQYF. DNA of the CDR3: TGTGCCAGCAGCCAAATTGGACAGGGGTTGACAGATACGCAGTATTTT. J is TRBJ2-3 and V is TRBV14; 9 nucleotides agree with TRBD1. The germline V gene has CDR1 SGHDN and CDR2 FVKESK. The CDR3 spans 16 residues. Germline trimming cut 2 bases from V and 3 bases from J; bases unmatched to any gene: 6.

This clonotype has just a few counts. V usage is TRBV5-1 and J usage is TRBJ2-1; no definite D call. V lost 0 bases, J lost 10 bases, and 11 bases lay in between. This CDR3 comprises 13 residues. The germline V gene encodes CDR1 SGHRS and CDR2 YFSETQ. The CDR3 here is CASSLDSVREQFF. The CDR3 DNA sequence: TGCGCCAGCAGCTTGGACAGCGTGAGGGAGCAGTTCTTC.

This clonotype was seen more than once but under ten times. The chain employs TRBV20-1 and TRBJ1-3, with 7 nucleotides matching TRBD1. This CDR3 is built from 14 residues. CDR1 DFQATT and CDR2 SNEGSKA come from the germline V gene (reference sequence). V shed 4 bases, J shed 5 bases, and the junction held 8 bases outside the gene matches. The CDR3 region is CSAKAGGSRNTIYF. The CDR3 DNA reads TGCAGTGCTAAGGCAGGGGGATCTCGAAACACCATATATTTT.

Concerning this clonotype: A much more abundant neighbour one base away suggests this may be a read error. V gene TRBV7-9 combines with J gene TRBJ2-5, with 8 bases that match TRBD2. The CDR3 covers 13 residues. V lost 2 bases, J lost 6 bases, and 2 bases stayed unmatched. From germline, CDR1 is SEHNR and CDR2 FQNEAQ (reference sequence). The CDR3 DNA follows: TGTGCCAGCAGCTTAAGGACTAGCAAGACCCAGTACTTC. Protein: CASSLRTSKTQYF.

The chain employs TRBV15 and TRBJ2-3; TRBD1 matches at 8 bases. With 1 base clipped from V and 6 bases from J, the junction kept 9 bases outside the gene matches. In germline, CDR1 is LNHNV, CDR2 YYDKDF (reference sequence). The length of the CDR3 is 16 residues. The chain's CDR3 is CATSRGQGTYGDTQYF. DNA of the CDR3: TGTGCCACCAGCAGAGGACAGGGGACCTACGGGGATACGCAGTATTTT.

V and J are TRBV3-1 and TRBJ2-7; perhaps D is TRBD1 or TRBD2 (5 bases each). Looked up from germline, CDR1 is LGHDT and CDR2 is YNNKEL (reference sequence). The CDR3 sequence is 15 residues long. V gave up 5 bases and J gave up 4 bases, with 18 bases separating them. CDR3 sequence: CASSGTGTAQYEQYF. CDR3 nucleotide sequence: TGTGCCAGCAGCGGGACCGGGACCGCTCAATACGAGCAGTACTTC.

The chain carries TRBV6-6 and TRBJ2-5; D may match TRBD1 or TRBD2 (5 bases each). V shed 7 bases and J shed 2 bases, with 14 bases lying between them. The length of the CDR3 is 14 residues. Germline-derived CDR1 and CDR2 are MNHNY and SVGAGI (reference sequence). CDR3 DNA: TGTGCCAGCAATGTGGGACCGAGTCAAGAGACCCAGTACTTC. Protein product: CASNVGPSQETQYF.

The chain combines TRBV5-1 with TRBJ2-3; tentative D call: TRBD2 (5 bases). This CDR3 spans 14 amino acids. V was clipped by 4 bases and J by 1 base, with 10 bases between them. Germline values: CDR1 SGHRS, CDR2 YFSETQ. The CDR3 DNA reads TGCGCCAGCAGCACCGGACTTCGCACAGATACGCAGTATTTT. The encoded protein is CASSTGLRTDTQYF.

The chain recombines TRBV20-1 with TRBJ1-5, with TRBD1 matching over 8 bases. Germline V lookup: CDR1 DFQATT, CDR2 SNEGSKA (reference sequence). Trimming cost V 0 bases and J 4 bases; bases outside gene matches: 11. This CDR3 has 17 residues. CDR3 DNA sequence: TGCAGTGCTAGAGATCAGGCGGGACAGGTCTCGAATCAGCCCCAGCATTTT. Protein: CSARDQAGQVSNQPQHF.

This clonotype was detected ten times or more. The chain recombines TRBV6-2 or TRBV6-3 with TRBJ1-5, with D uncertain. In germline, CDR1 is MNHEY, CDR2 SVGEGT. The V end was cut by 2 bases, the J end by 15 bases, with 23 bases between. The CDR3 extends over 15 amino acids. CDR3: CASSYRRTVEKDLHF. CDR3 sequence (DNA): TGTGCCAGCAGTTACCGACGGACGGTGGAGAAAGATCTGCATTTT.

As to this clonotype: This may be a read error: a much more frequent sequence differs by one nucleotide. The V gene is TRBV20-1, the J gene TRBJ2-1; 11 bases align to TRBD2. CDR3 length: 18 residues. V lost 3 bases to trimming and J lost 8 bases; unmatched junction nucleotides: 18. Germline CDR1 DFQATT, CDR2 SNEGSKA (reference sequence). DNA of the CDR3: TGCAGTGCTAGTTCCCCTGGGACTAGCGGTATAGGGGGCGATGAGCAGTTCTTC. Translating it yields CSASSPGTSGIGGDEQFF.

This clonotype occurred once. The rearrangement joins TRBV20-1 to TRBJ2-1; 11 bases line up with TRBD2. V gave up 3 bases and J gave up 5 bases; unmatched junction bases: 9. CDR3 length: 16 residues. CDR1 is DFQATT and CDR2 is SNEGSKA in the germline V gene (reference sequence). The CDR3 reads CSARGGTSGPHNEQFF. The CDR3 DNA is TGCAGTGCTAGGGGGGGGACTAGCGGCCCTCACAATGAGCAGTTCTTC.

The chain uses TRBV29-1 and TRBJ1-2; 8 bases agree with TRBD1. The CDR3 extends over 14 amino acids. CDR1 and CDR2 from the germline V gene are SQVTM and ANQGSEA. The junction had 9 bases not matched to a gene; V was cut back by 1 base and J by 8 bases. This chain's CDR3 is CSVEVQGARAGYTF. CDR3 DNA sequence: TGCAGCGTTGAAGTGCAGGGGGCGAGGGCGGGCTACACCTTC.

V gene TRBV20-1 combines with J gene TRBJ1-4; a weak D match, TRBD1 (5 bases). CDR1 DFQATT and CDR2 SNEGSKA come from the germline V gene (reference sequence). Trimming took off 5 bases at V and 8 bases at J, with 15 bases between the two ends. This CDR3 is built from 13 residues. CDR3 DNA: TGCAGTGCTGGTTGGGGGGATGAAGAAAAACTGTTTTTT. Translated: CSAGWGDEEKLFF.

The chain employs TRBV3-1 and TRBJ1-1, with 10 bases matching TRBD1. The V and J ends lost 2 bases and 1 base, in that order; junction bases with no gene match: 7. CDR3 size: 17 residues. Per germline, CDR1 LGHDT and CDR2 YNNKEL (reference sequence). The CDR3 protein is CASSQSTGGYSNTEAFF. In DNA, the CDR3 is TGTGCCAGCAGCCAATCGACAGGGGGCTATTCGAACACTGAAGCTTTCTTT.

The J gene is TRBJ2-7, the V gene TRBV12-3 or TRBV12-4; possible D gene TRBD1, 7 bases. The J call may be in error: the DNA end matches TRBJ2-5 better. The CDR3 contains 12 residues. The CDR3 sequence: CASSLQGGTQYF. Written as DNA, the CDR3 is TGTGCCAGCAGTTTACAGGGGGGGACCCAGTACTTC.

The sample holds a few counts of this clonotype. This sequence joins TRBV7-2 and TRBJ2-1; D remains ambiguous. Trimming stripped 7 bases from V and 7 bases from J, with 8 bases between. Germline V lookup: CDR1 SGHTA, CDR2 FQGNSA. This CDR3 has 11 amino acids. The CDR3 protein is CASTQHNEQFF. CDR3 nucleotide sequence: TGTGCCAGCACCCAACATAATGAGCAGTTCTTC.

The chain recombines TRBV2 with TRBJ2-5; D remains unclear. CDR1 is SNHLY, CDR2 FYNNEI, per germline. There are 13 residues in the CDR3. V shed 2 bases and J shed 11 bases, with 15 bases lying between them. The CDR3 protein is CASSEFRIDEQYF. CDR3 sequence (DNA): TGTGCCAGCAGTGAATTCCGCATCGATGAGCAGTACTTC. Combining the CDR3 with reference TRBV2 and TRBJ2-5 gives the whole variable domain EPEVTQTPSHQVTQMGQEVILRCVPISNHLYFYWYRQILGQKVEFLVSFYNNEISEKSEIFDDQFSVERPDGSNFTLKIRSTKLEDSAMYFCASSEFRIDEQYFGPGTRLLVL.

This chain connects TRBV2 to TRBJ1-2; 7 bases match TRBD1. CDR3 length: 16 amino acids. Germline CDR1 reads SNHLY; CDR2 reads FYNNEI. The trim removed 7 bases at V and 8 bases at J, leaving 19 bases unmatched. The CDR3 loop is CASTGVQGRGMGGYTF. The CDR3, as DNA: TGTGCCAGCACGGGTGTTCAAGGCAGGGGGATGGGCGGCTACACCTTC.

This clonotype was found a few times. The chain combines TRBV7-8 with TRBJ1-1; weak D call: TRBD1 (6 bases). CDR1 and CDR2 (germline): SGHVS, FQNEAQ. Trimming took off 1 base at V and 6 bases at J, with 15 bases between the two ends. The CDR3 is 15 residues long. The CDR3: CASSLGRTVISEAFF. DNA for the CDR3: TGTGCCAGCAGCTTAGGGCGGACAGTGATCTCTGAAGCTTTCTTT.

This clonotype was seen only a few times. The chain combines TRBV28 with TRBJ1-2; maybe TRBD1 (6 bases). The CDR3 consists of 12 residues. V gave up 8 bases and J gave up 1 base, with 8 bases separating them. The germline gives CDR1 MDHEN, CDR2 SYDVKM. In DNA, the CDR3 is TGTGCCAGCGGGGACATTAACTATGGCTACACCTTC. This encodes CASGDINYGYTF.

The chain uses TRBV20-1 and TRBJ2-7, with 12 bases identical to TRBD2. This CDR3 is 15 amino acids long. Germline V gene lookup returns CDR1 DFQATT and CDR2 SNEGSKA (reference sequence). The trim removed 5 bases at V and 7 bases at J, leaving 12 bases unmatched. CDR3 in DNA: TGCAGTGCTGGCGGACTAGCGGGACCTCTGAGGGAGCAGTACTTC. Translated: CSAGGLAGPLREQYF.

V is TRBV7-2 and J is TRBJ1-1; D is unclear. The V end was cut by 4 bases, the J end by 1 base, with 7 bases between. The CDR3 has 13 residues. The germline V gene has CDR1 SGHTA and CDR2 FQGNSA. The CDR3 spells CASSSIRNTEAFF. The CDR3 region has the DNA TGTGCCAGCAGCTCTATCAGGAACACTGAAGCTTTCTTT.

This clonotype appeared many times. V is TRBV9 and J is TRBJ1-2, with TRBD1 as a possible D gene (6 bases). The V end lost 6 bases, the J end lost 4 bases, and 22 bases lay between the germline ends. Germline values: CDR1 SGDLS, CDR2 YYNGEE. This CDR3 region has 16 residues. CDR3 DNA: TGTGCCAGCAAGGGTACAGGGTCCCGAGGGAGCTATGGCTACACCTTC. Amino acids: CASKGTGSRGSYGYTF.

V and J are TRBV20-1 and TRBJ1-6; D is unresolved. V gave up 3 bases and J gave up 7 bases, with 13 bases separating them. Germline V lookup: CDR1 DFQATT, CDR2 SNEGSKA (reference sequence). CDR3 length equals 14 residues. The CDR3 reads CSASPSGRNSPLHF. In DNA form, the CDR3 reads TGCAGTGCTAGCCCCTCCGGCAGGAATTCACCCCTCCACTTT.

Details on this clonotype: One end of the junction fails to match germline, which may point to a read error. This chain connects TRBV13 to TRBJ2-1, with TRBD1 matching over 9 bases. Germline-derived CDR1 and CDR2 are PRHDT and FYEKMQ (reference sequence). This CDR3 region has 13 residues. The CDR3 sequence: CVSSGQGYNEQFF. In DNA, the CDR3 is TGTGTCAGCAGCGGACAGGGGTACAATGAGCAGTTCTTT.